A single sample gave rise to the 10 T cell receptor beta chains below, sequenced in a study of OX40 agonist ivuxolimab in advanced cancers. Sequenced by immunoSEQ multiplex PCR; TCRdb stores in-frame clones only, minus some. The sample has 31,000 or so clones, 75% to 95% seen once. Sequenced material: CD4+ or CD8+ T cells sorted from blood, taken in a trial of the OX40 agonist ivuxolimab. The source is an adult with an advanced solid tumor such as melanoma, head and neck, liver or kidney cancer.

V gene TRBV14 combines with J gene TRBJ1-3, with D unclear. The CDR3 runs to 14 residues. Germline loops: CDR1 SGHDN, CDR2 FVKESK. The ends were cut back, 4 bases at V and 4 bases at J, with 11 bases in the middle. The chain's CDR3 is CASSLRDTGNTIYF. The CDR3 region has the DNA TGTGCCAGCAGCCTCCGCGACACGGGAAACACCATATATTTT.

The chain recombines TRBV28 with TRBJ2-3; a possible D gene is TRBD1 (7 bases). The germline V gene encodes CDR1 MDHEN and CDR2 SYDVKM. This CDR3 has 16 amino acids. V dropped 6 bases and J dropped 4 bases, with 20 bases sitting between them. CDR3 residues: CASRIQGGQFSDTQYF. The CDR3 DNA reads as TGTGCCAGCAGGATCCAGGGGGGCCAATTTTCAGATACGCAGTATTTT.

The chain couples TRBV19 to TRBJ2-2; no clear D. Germline V gene lookup returns CDR1 LNHDA and CDR2 SQIVND (reference sequence). The CDR3 is 13 residues long. Deletions cut 5 bases from V and 6 bases from J, with 10 bases between. The CDR3 here is CASSASLAGELFF. The CDR3, as DNA: TGTGCCAGTAGTGCCAGTCTTGCCGGGGAGCTGTTTTTT.

The chain links TRBV5-4 to TRBJ2-7; 14 bases are a match to TRBD2. This CDR3 contains 15 residues. The V and J ends lost 5 bases and 5 bases, in that order; junction bases with no gene match: 6. Per the germline V gene, CDR1 is SGHNT and CDR2 is YYREEE (reference sequence). Here the CDR3 reads CASRGGTSGSHEQYF. For the CDR3, the DNA is TGTGCCAGCAGGGGGGGGACTAGCGGGAGCCACGAGCAGTACTTC.

This rearrangement joins TRBV25-1 to TRBJ2-1; 9 bases match TRBD1. CDR1 and CDR2 from the germline V gene are MGHDK and SYGVNS. After removal of 2 bases from V and 7 bases from J, the junction contained 6 bases not matched to a gene. This CDR3 has 15 amino acids. This chain's CDR3 is CASSERDREPNEQFF. The CDR3 bases are TGTGCCAGCAGTGAACGGGACAGGGAGCCAAATGAGCAGTTCTTC. The full variable domain, rest sourced from reference TRBV25-1 and TRBJ2-1, is EADIYQTPRYLVIGTGKKITLECSQTMGHDKMYWYQQDPGMELHLIHYSYGVNSTEKGDLSSESTVSRIRTEHFPLTLESARPSHTSQYLCASSERDREPNEQFFGPGTRLTVL.

The chain combines TRBV12-5 with TRBJ1-1; D ambiguous. V was cut by 0 bases and J by 5 bases, with 4 bases left in between. The CDR3 extends over 12 amino acids. Germline V gives CDR1 LGHNT, CDR2 FRNRAP. CDR3 bases: TGTGCTAGTGGTTTGGTAGGTACTGAAGCTTTCTTT. This translates into CASGLVGTEAFF.

This clone was seen just once. The rearrangement uses TRBV6-5 and TRBJ2-2; the D is unclear. Germline values: CDR1 MNHEY, CDR2 SVGAGI. This CDR3 is 15 amino acids long. V gave up 0 bases and J gave up 1 base, with 6 bases separating them. CDR3 sequence (DNA): TGTGCCAGCAGTTACTCGTGGGAGAACACCGGGGAGCTGTTTTTT. This encodes CASSYSWENTGELFF.

This clone showed up just a few times. The chain combines TRBV19 with TRBJ1-1; D unresolved. Trimming took 5 bases from V and 10 from J, leaving 14 bases between them. The CDR3 contains 12 residues. CDR1 and CDR2 from the germline V gene are LNHDA and SQIVND (reference sequence). The CDR3 nucleotides read TGTGCCAGTAGTGACGACGGGCTAGGAGCTTTCTTT. This encodes CASSDDGLGAFF.

The V and J genes are TRBV28 and TRBJ2-7; 13 nucleotides match TRBD2. The CDR3 covers 14 residues. Germline V gives CDR1 MDHEN, CDR2 SYDVKM. The junction had 6 bases not matched to a gene; V was cut back by 2 bases and J by 11 bases. The CDR3 coding sequence is TGTGCCAGCAGTTTAAGGGGACTAGCGGGAAGGGAGTACTTC. Translation gives CASSLRGLAGREYF. The full variable domain, rest sourced from reference TRBV28 and TRBJ2-7, is DVKVTQSSRYLVKRTGEKVFLECVQDMDHENMFWYRQDPGLGLRLIYFSYDVKMKEKGDIPEGYSVSREKKERFSLILESASTNQTSMYLCASSLRGLAGREYFGPGTRLTVT.

This CDR3 reads CASSQDVVGYGTEAFF. Written as DNA, the CDR3 is TGTGCCAGCAGCCAAGATGTGGTTGGGTACGGCACTGAAGCTTTCTTT. The genes are TRBV14 and TRBJ1-1; D gene ambiguous. CDR1 and CDR2 (germline): SGHDN, FVKESK. Trimming stripped 0 bases from V and 4 bases from J, with 15 bases between. The CDR3 sequence is 16 residues long.